These 31 T cell receptor beta chains share one sample of origin, sequenced in a study of blood T cell repertoires in COVID-19. Profiling relied on immunoSEQ multiplex PCR, and the TCRdb table lists in-frame clones only, not all of them. The sample lists 450,000 to 500,000 clones; 80% to 90% were seen once. Source material: PBMCs or T cells enriched from blood (not recorded which). The source of these receptors is a woman aged 55-70 years who had recovered from COVID-19.

The rearrangement links TRBV14 to TRBJ2-2; 7 nucleotides match TRBD2. Germline V gene data show CDR1 as SGHDN and CDR2 as FVKESK. V was clipped by 1 base and J by 5 bases; unmatched bases: 4. The CDR3 is made up of 15 amino acids. The CDR3: CASSQALGGTGELFF. In DNA form, the CDR3 reads TGTGCCAGCAGCCAAGCTCTCGGGGGGACCGGGGAGCTGTTTTTT.

This chain connects TRBV4-2 to TRBJ1-5, with D hard to call. Trimming left V 8 bases short and J 5 bases short, with 13 bases between. CDR1 LGHNA and CDR2 YNFKEQ come from the germline V gene. The CDR3 has 13 residues. CDR3 in amino acids: CASSGMQDQPQHF. The DNA of the CDR3 is TGTGCCAGCTCCGGGATGCAGGATCAGCCCCAGCATTTT.

The chain joins TRBV7-2 to TRBJ2-2; 8 bases are a match to TRBD1. Germline V CDR1 and CDR2: SGHTA, FQGNSA. V gave up 5 bases and J gave up 6 bases; unmatched junction bases: 5. The CDR3 spans 14 residues. CDR3 coding DNA: TGTGCCAGCAGCAAGGACAGGGTGTCCGGGGAGCTGTTTTTT. This gives the protein CASSKDRVSGELFF. The full variable domain, its missing parts supplied by reference TRBV7-2 and TRBJ2-2, is GAGVSQSPSNKVTEKGKDVELRCDPISGHTALYWYRQSLGQGLEFLIYFQGNSAPDKSGLPSDRFSAERTGGSVSTLTIQRTQQEDSAVYLCASSKDRVSGELFFGEGSRLTVL.

This chain uses TRBV5-1 with TRBJ2-7, with D perhaps matching TRBD1 (6 bases). The germline V gene encodes CDR1 SGHRS and CDR2 YFSETQ. V dropped 4 bases and J dropped 7 bases, with 12 bases sitting between them. The CDR3 covers 12 residues. The CDR3 region is CASSPDSGEQYV. The CDR3 nucleotides read TGCGCCAGCAGCCCGGACAGTGGAGAGCAGTACGTC.

The V and J genes are TRBV5-4 and TRBJ1-1, with 8 bases fitting TRBD1. Germline V lookup: CDR1 SGHNT, CDR2 YYREEE (reference sequence). With 2 bases clipped from V and 2 bases from J, the junction kept 8 bases outside the gene matches. The CDR3 has 16 amino acids. The CDR3 coding sequence is TGTGCCAGCAGCTTCACAGGGGGTCTAGTCAACACTGAAGCTTTCTTT. It specifies CASSFTGGLVNTEAFF.

CDR3 nucleotide sequence: TGTGCCAGCAGCTTTTACGATATAATACTAGGGGAGCAGTACGTC. Its translation: CASSFYDIILGEQYV. The rearrangement uses TRBV5-8 and TRBJ2-7; possible D gene TRBD2, 5 bases. The germline V gene has CDR1 SGHTS and CDR2 YDEGEE. The V end was cut by 2 bases, the J end by 7 bases, with 19 bases between. The CDR3 is 15 residues long.

The chain joins TRBV5-1 to TRBJ1-6, with D perhaps matching TRBD1 (5 bases). Deletions cut 6 bases from V and 5 bases from J, with 15 bases between. The CDR3 spans 15 residues. CDR1 is SGHRS, CDR2 YFSETQ, per germline. The DNA for the CDR3 is TGCGCCAGCAAGTCGGGTCAGGGTCATAATTCACCCCTCCACTTT. It translates to CASKSGQGHNSPLHF.

The chain recombines TRBV9 with TRBJ1-4; 10 nucleotides align to TRBD1. Germline trimming cut 2 bases from V and 8 bases from J; bases unmatched to any gene: 9. Germline loops: CDR1 SGDLS, CDR2 YYNGEE. This CDR3 spans 16 amino acids. CDR3 region: CASSVPTGTGAEKLFF. CDR3 sequence (DNA): TGTGCCAGCAGCGTTCCGACCGGGACAGGGGCCGAAAAACTGTTTTTT.

V usage is TRBV24-1 and J usage is TRBJ2-7; D is possibly TRBD1 (5 bases). Trimming stripped 9 bases from V and 3 bases from J, with 26 bases between. This CDR3 comprises 17 residues. Germline-derived CDR1 and CDR2 are KGHDR and SFDVKD. As DNA, the CDR3 is TGTGCCACCTTTTATCAAGACAGCTCCCACCAAATCTACGAGCAGTACTTC. Encoded protein: CATFYQDSSHQIYEQYF.

V usage is TRBV19 and J usage is TRBJ2-1, with 13 bases fitting TRBD2. The CDR3 length is 16 residues. The germline CDR1 and CDR2 sequences are LNHDA and SQIVND (reference sequence). The V and J ends lost 5 bases and 3 bases, in that order; junction bases with no gene match: 4. The CDR3 DNA is TGTGCCAGTAGTCAAACTAGCGGGGGGGTCTACAATGAGCAGTTCTTC. It encodes CASSQTSGGVYNEQFF.

The chain has TRBV18 and TRBJ1-6; D is unclear. The CDR3 totals 15 residues. V lost 6 bases and J lost 0, with 9 bases in between. The germline CDR1 and CDR2 sequences are KGHSH and LQKENI. The CDR3 DNA reads as TGTGCCAGCTCGCCCGGGAGCTCCTATAATTCACCCCTCCACTTT. Translation gives CASSPGSSYNSPLHF.

This clone was seen only a few times. The V and J genes are TRBV6-1 and TRBJ1-5; TRBD1 is a possible D gene (5 bases). The CDR3 totals 15 residues. The germline gives CDR1 MNHNS, CDR2 SASEGT. Trimming left V 3 bases short and J 9 bases short, with 18 bases between. In DNA form, the CDR3 reads TGTGCCAGCAGTGAGCGGGACGGCGGGGTAGGGCCCCAGCATTTT. Its protein is CASSERDGGVGPQHF.

The chain couples TRBV6-2 or TRBV6-3 to TRBJ2-4; tentatively, D is TRBD2 (7 bases). V lost 5 bases, J lost 6 bases, and 11 bases lay in between. Germline-derived CDR1 and CDR2 are MNHEY and SVGEGT. The CDR3 is 13 amino acids. This CDR3 reads CASSDGGLNIQYF. For the CDR3, the DNA is TGTGCCAGCAGTGACGGGGGGCTAAACATTCAGTACTTC.

Notes on this clone: The final CDR3 position lacks the conserved phenylalanine or tryptophan, pointing to a likely read error. It is unclear where the CDR3 begins or ends on the DNA, so no DNA is shown, and the CDR3 is as TCRdb lists it. The rearrangement links TRBV10-3 to TRBJ2-3; the table calls TRBD2, which could not be checked here. Germline values: CDR1 ENHRY, CDR2 SYGVKD. The CDR3 length equals 12 residues, ends included. The CDR3: CATHASAGAPLV.

J is TRBJ2-3 and V is TRBV9; maybe TRBD2 (6 bases). CDR3 length equals 13 residues. The germline V and J ends were trimmed by 6 bases and 1 base, with 9 bases remaining between them. The germline CDR1 and CDR2 sequences are SGDLS and YYNGEE. CDR3 sequence: CASTRGGTDTQYF. CDR3 sequence (DNA): TGTGCCAGCACCCGCGGGGGCACAGATACGCAGTATTTT. Looking up the rest from reference TRBV9 and TRBJ2-3 gives the full variable domain: DSGVTQTPKHLITATGQRVTLRCSPRSGDLSVYWYQQSLDQGLQFLIQYYNGEERAKGNILERFSAQQFPDLHSELNLSSLELGDSALYFCASTRGGTDTQYFGPGTRLTVL.

The chain carries TRBV6-5 and TRBJ2-3; a possible D gene is TRBD1 (6 bases). Per the germline V gene, CDR1 is MNHEY and CDR2 is SVGAGI. The ends were cut back, 6 bases at V and 0 bases at J, with 10 bases in the middle. The CDR3 is made up of 14 amino acids. The CDR3 nucleotides read TGTGCCAGCAGGACAGGCAGAAGCACAGATACGCAGTATTTT. It codes for CASRTGRSTDTQYF.

This chain connects TRBV5-4 to TRBJ1-2, with 10 bases identical to TRBD1. This CDR3 has 14 residues. J lost 4 bases, V lost 3 bases, and 3 bases had no gene match. Germline V CDR1 and CDR2: SGHNT, YYREEE (reference sequence). CDR3 amino acids: CASSSRTGGYGYTF. CDR3 sequence (DNA): TGTGCCAGCAGCTCTCGGACAGGGGGCTATGGCTACACCTTC.

This sequence joins TRBV3-1 (or the pseudogene TRBV3-2) and TRBJ2-7; TRBD2 might be the D (6 bases). The germline V and J ends were trimmed by 1 base and 6 bases, with 19 bases remaining between them. Germline CDR1 is LGHDT and CDR2 is YNNKEL (reference sequence). This CDR3 region has 16 residues. This chain's CDR3 is CASSQAAGLPRSEQYV. The DNA for the CDR3 is TGTGCCAGCAGCCAAGCCGCGGGACTCCCACGGAGCGAGCAGTACGTC.

The rearrangement joins TRBV7-8 to TRBJ2-3; 8 bases map to TRBD2. J was trimmed by 0 bases and V by 4 bases; bases with no gene match: 3. CDR3 length: 15 residues. The germline V gene has CDR1 SGHVS and CDR2 FQNEAQ. CDR3 DNA: TGTGCCAGCAGCTCTGCTAGCGGGAGCACAGATACGCAGTATTTT. Its translation: CASSSASGSTDTQYF.

This rearrangement joins TRBV2 to TRBJ1-2; 8 bases line up with TRBD1. The junction had 9 bases not matched to a gene; V was cut back by 6 bases and J by 9 bases. Germline lookup yields CDR1 SNHLY and CDR2 FYNNEI. The CDR3 length is 13 residues. CDR3 sequence (DNA): TGTGCCAGCAGCCGCGACAGGGGATTCAGCTACACCTTC. Translating it yields CASSRDRGFSYTF. Using reference TRBV2 and TRBJ1-2 for the parts outside the CDR3, the full variable domain is EPEVTQTPSHQVTQMGQEVILRCVPISNHLYFYWYRQILGQKVEFLVSFYNNEISEKSEIFDDQFSVERPDGSNFTLKIRSTKLEDSAMYFCASSRDRGFSYTFGSGTRLTVV.

V usage is TRBV5-8 and J usage is TRBJ1-5; 7 bases line up with TRBD1. The CDR3 is made up of 15 amino acids. Germline V gives CDR1 SGHTS, CDR2 YDEGEE. The trim removed 4 bases at V and 4 bases at J, leaving 8 bases unmatched. The CDR3 protein is CASSRRQGGNQPQHF. The CDR3 DNA sequence: TGTGCCAGCAGCCGGAGACAGGGTGGGAATCAGCCCCAGCATTTT. The whole variable domain, remainder taken from reference TRBV5-8 and TRBJ1-5, is EAGVTQSPTHLIKTRGQQATLRCSPISGHTSVYWYQQALGLGLQFLLWYDEGEERNRGNFPPRFSGRQFPNYSSELNVNALELEDSALYLCASSRRQGGNQPQHFGDGTRLSIL.

The chain recombines TRBV30 with TRBJ2-6, with 7 nucleotides matching TRBD1. CDR3 size: 17 residues. Germline V CDR1 and CDR2: GTSNPN, SVGIG (reference sequence). With 0 bases clipped from V and 1 base from J, the junction kept 6 bases outside the gene matches. The CDR3 coding sequence is TGTGCCTGGAGTGTACGACAGGGAAGGTCTGGGGCCAACGTCCTGACTTTC. It codes for CAWSVRQGRSGANVLTF. The full variable domain, with the rest looked up from reference TRBV30 and TRBJ2-6, is SQTIHQWPATLVQPVGSPLSLECTVEGTSNPNLYWYRQAAGRGLQLLFYSVGIGQISSEVPQNLSASRPQDRQFILSSKKLLLSDSGFYLCAWSVRQGRSGANVLTFGAGSRLTVL.

The chain links TRBV5-1 to TRBJ2-2; weak D call: TRBD2 (6 bases). CDR3 length: 17 residues. Germline values: CDR1 SGHRS, CDR2 YFSETQ. V lost 3 bases and J 5 bases, leaving 20 bases between the germline ends. The CDR3, as DNA: TGCGCCAGCAGCTCGCCGACGGGGGTTATACGGACCGGGGAGCTGTTTTTT. Translation gives CASSSPTGVIRTGELFF.

The chain has TRBV5-4 and TRBJ1-6; the D gene is possibly TRBD1 (6 bases). CDR3 length equals 14 residues. Germline values: CDR1 SGHNT, CDR2 YYREEE (reference sequence). V was trimmed by 4 bases and J by 7 bases, leaving 12 bases between them. CDR3 DNA: TGTGCCAGCAGCGTAGACAGGCTAAATTCACCCCTCCACTTT. Protein product: CASSVDRLNSPLHF.

A single count supports this clone. The V call is TRBV5-1, the J call TRBJ2-1; 13 bases fit TRBD2. Trimming took 0 bases from V and 8 from J; bases not matched to a gene: 5. Germline CDR1 reads SGHRS; CDR2 reads YFSETQ. CDR3 length equals 16 residues. CDR3 DNA: TGCGCCAGCAGCTTGGGGACTAGCGGGGGTAGTGATGAGCAGTTCTTC. It translates to CASSLGTSGGSDEQFF.

This rearrangement joins TRBV24-1 to TRBJ2-5, with 7 bases lining up with TRBD1. This CDR3 has 16 residues. From germline, CDR1 is KGHDR and CDR2 SFDVKD. V was clipped by 4 bases and J by 2 bases; unmatched bases: 9. CDR3 nucleotides: TGTGCCACCAGTGACCGAGGGACAGCAGATCAAGAGACCCAGTACTTC. Translating it yields CATSDRGTADQETQYF.

This clone has a handful of counts. The chain has TRBV27 and TRBJ1-5, with D tentatively TRBD1 (6 bases). With 5 bases removed from V and 3 bases from J, the gap between germline ends came to 14 bases. This CDR3 contains 15 residues. CDR1 is MNHEY and CDR2 is SMNVEV in the germline V gene (reference sequence). As DNA, the CDR3 is TGTGCCAGCAGTCGCTCATCAGGGGTCAATCAGCCCCAGCATTTT. Its translation: CASSRSSGVNQPQHF.

V usage is TRBV6-5 and J usage is TRBJ1-5, with 7 bases aligning to TRBD1. J gave up 0 bases and V 6 bases, and 5 bases lay outside the gene matches. CDR1 is MNHEY, CDR2 SVGAGI, per germline. The CDR3 spans 15 residues. CDR3 bases: TGTGCCAGCAGGACGGGACAGTATAGCAATCAGCCCCAGCATTTT. Amino acids: CASRTGQYSNQPQHF.

Points on this clone: The sample contains more than one DNA sequence encoding this CDR3. The chain links TRBV3-1 (or the pseudogene TRBV3-2) to TRBJ2-3; no clear D gene. Germline V gives CDR1 LGHDT, CDR2 YNNKEL (reference sequence). The ends were cut back, 3 bases at V and 2 bases at J, with 3 bases in the middle. The CDR3 spans 12 residues. In DNA form, the CDR3 reads TGTGCCAGCAGCCATAACACAGATACGCAGTATTTT. Its protein is CASSHNTDTQYF.

The chain links TRBV6-6 to TRBJ2-7; D perhaps matches TRBD2 (5 bases). V was pared by 1 base and J by 2 bases, with 6 bases between. Per the germline V gene, CDR1 is MNHNY and CDR2 is SVGAGI (reference sequence). This CDR3 region has 13 residues. The chain's CDR3 is CASSYLGAYEQYV. The CDR3 DNA is TGTGCCAGCAGTTACTTGGGAGCCTACGAGCAGTACGTC.

The gene calls are TRBV6-6 and TRBJ1-2; no clear D gene. The CDR3 loop spans 12 amino acids. CDR1 MNHNY and CDR2 SVGAGI come from the germline V gene (reference sequence). V was cut by 8 bases and J by 0 bases, with 7 bases left in between. In DNA, the CDR3 is TGTGCCAGCCTTGGAGCTAACTATGGCTACACCTTC. This translates into CASLGANYGYTF.